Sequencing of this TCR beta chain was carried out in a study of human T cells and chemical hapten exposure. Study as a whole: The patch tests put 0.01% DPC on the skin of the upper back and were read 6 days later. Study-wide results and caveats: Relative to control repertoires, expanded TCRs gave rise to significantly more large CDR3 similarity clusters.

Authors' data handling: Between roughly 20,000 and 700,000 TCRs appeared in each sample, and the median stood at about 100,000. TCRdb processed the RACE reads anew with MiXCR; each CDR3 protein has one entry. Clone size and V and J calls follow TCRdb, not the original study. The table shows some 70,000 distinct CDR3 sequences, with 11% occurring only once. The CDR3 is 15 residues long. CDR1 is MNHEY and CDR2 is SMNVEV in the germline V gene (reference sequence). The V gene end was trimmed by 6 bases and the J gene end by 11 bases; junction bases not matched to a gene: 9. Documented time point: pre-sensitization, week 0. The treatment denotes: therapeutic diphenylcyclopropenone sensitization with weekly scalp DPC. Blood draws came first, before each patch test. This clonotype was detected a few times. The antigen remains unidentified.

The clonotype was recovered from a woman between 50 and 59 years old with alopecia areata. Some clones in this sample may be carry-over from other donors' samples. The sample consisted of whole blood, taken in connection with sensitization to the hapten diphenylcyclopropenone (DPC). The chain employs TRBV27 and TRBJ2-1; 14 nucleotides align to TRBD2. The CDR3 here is CASSLGLAGATKQFF. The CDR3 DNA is TGTGCCAGCAGCCTGGGACTAGCGGGGGCAACCAAGCAGTTCTTC.